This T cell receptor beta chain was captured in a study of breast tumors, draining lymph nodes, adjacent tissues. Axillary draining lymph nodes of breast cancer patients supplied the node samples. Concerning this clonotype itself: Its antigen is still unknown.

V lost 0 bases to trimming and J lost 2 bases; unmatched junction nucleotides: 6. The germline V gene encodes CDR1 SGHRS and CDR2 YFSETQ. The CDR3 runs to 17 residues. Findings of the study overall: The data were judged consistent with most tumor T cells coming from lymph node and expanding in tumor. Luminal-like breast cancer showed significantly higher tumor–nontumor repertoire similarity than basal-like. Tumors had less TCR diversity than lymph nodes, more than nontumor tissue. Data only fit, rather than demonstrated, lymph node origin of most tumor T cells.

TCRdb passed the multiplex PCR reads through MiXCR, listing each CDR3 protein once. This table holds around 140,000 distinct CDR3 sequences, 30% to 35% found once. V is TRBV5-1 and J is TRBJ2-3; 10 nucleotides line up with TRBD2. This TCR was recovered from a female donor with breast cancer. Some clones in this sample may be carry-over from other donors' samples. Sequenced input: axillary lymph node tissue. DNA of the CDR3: TGCGCCAGCAGCTTGGTCGCGAGCGGGGGGGCCACAGATACGCAGTATTTT. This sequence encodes CASSLVASGGATDTQYF. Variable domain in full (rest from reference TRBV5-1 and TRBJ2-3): KAGVTQTPRYLIKTRGQQVTLSCSPISGHRSVSWYQQTPGQGLQFLFEYFSETQRNKGNFPGRFSGRQFSNSRSEMNVSTLELGDSALYLCASSLVASGGATDTQYFGPGTRLTVL.